The 10 T cell receptor beta chains listed next were all sequenced from one sample in a study of blood T cell repertoires in COVID-19. Produced via immunoSEQ multiplex PCR; TCRdb's table is partial and in-frame only. The sample records a few hundred thousand clones, 75% to 90% being singletons. Sequencing was carried out using PBMCs or T cells enriched from blood (not recorded which). The origin of the receptors is a man between 18 and 35 years old who had recovered from COVID-19.

The rearrangement joins TRBV28 to TRBJ1-2, with 11 nucleotides matching TRBD1. CDR1 and CDR2 (germline): MDHEN, SYDVKM. The CDR3 is made up of 12 amino acids. V trimming: 9 bases; J trimming: 8 bases; junction bases outside the gene matches: 5. The CDR3 nucleotides read TGTGCCAGTCGGACAGGGGGCCTCGGCTACACCTTC. Encoded protein: CASRTGGLGYTF.

Notes on this clone: One end of the junction fails to match germline, which may point to a read error. The chain joins TRBV9 to TRBJ2-1; possibly TRBD2 for D (5 bases). The CDR3 sequence is 12 residues long. CDR1 is SGDLS, CDR2 YYNGEE, per germline. The CDR3: CASSPDYSEQFF. The CDR3 DNA reads as TGTGCCAGCAGCCCCGACTACAGTGAGCAGTTCTTC.

This clone came up a few times. This chain uses TRBV11-2 with TRBJ2-1; TRBD2 might be the D (6 bases). Germline values: CDR1 SGHAT, CDR2 FQNNGV. The CDR3 consists of 15 residues. Trimming cost V 1 base and J 5 bases, with 12 bases left between them. The CDR3 bases are TGTGCCAGCAGCTTAGCCCCGGGAGCCCACAATGAGCAGTTCTTC. It encodes CASSLAPGAHNEQFF.

The J gene is TRBJ2-1, the V gene TRBV10-3; possible D gene TRBD2, 5 bases. Germline V CDR1 and CDR2: ENHRY, SYGVKD. With 6 bases removed from V and 2 bases from J, the gap between germline ends came to 11 bases. The CDR3 runs 14 residues. The CDR3 spells CAIRRELPYNEQFF. The CDR3 DNA reads TGTGCCATCAGGAGGGAACTACCCTACAATGAGCAGTTCTTC.

The V call is TRBV5-1, the J call TRBJ1-2, with 7 bases identical to TRBD1. This CDR3 is 15 amino acids long. In germline, CDR1 is SGHRS, CDR2 YFSETQ. The V and J ends lost 2 bases and 2 bases, in that order; junction bases with no gene match: 6. CDR3 nucleotides: TGCGCCAGCAGCTTCACAGGGGAGTCGAACTATGGCTACACCTTC. The encoded protein is CASSFTGESNYGYTF.

This clone was counted a few times. The chain joins TRBV4-2 to TRBJ2-3, with 8 positions matching TRBD2. Germline V gene sequence: CDR1 LGHNA, CDR2 YNFKEQ. This CDR3 is built from 14 residues. With 4 bases clipped from V and 1 base from J, the junction kept 1 base outside the gene matches. The CDR3 reads CASSLSGGTDTQYF. The CDR3 DNA sequence: TGTGCCAGCAGCCTTAGCGGGGGCACAGATACGCAGTATTTT.

This rearrangement joins TRBV28 to TRBJ2-1; D possibly corresponds to TRBD1 (5 bases). The CDR3 length is 15 residues. Trimming took 7 bases from V and 7 from J, leaving 20 bases between them. Germline V gene data show CDR1 as MDHEN and CDR2 as SYDVKM. As DNA, the CDR3 is TGTGCCAGCACCCTCGCCAGGGTGGGTGGGAATGAGCAGTTCTTC. It is translated as CASTLARVGGNEQFF.

The rearrangement joins TRBV14 to TRBJ1-2; TRBD1 is a possible D gene (6 bases). The germline V gene has CDR1 SGHDN and CDR2 FVKESK. Trimming cost V 0 bases and J 4 bases, with 12 bases left between them. The CDR3 is 15 residues long. The CDR3 loop is CASSQDVDSPYGYTF. CDR3 DNA sequence: TGTGCCAGCAGCCAAGATGTGGACAGCCCCTATGGCTACACCTTC.

V is TRBV19 and J is TRBJ2-1; no firm D call. Looked up from germline, CDR1 is LNHDA and CDR2 is SQIVND (reference sequence). V was clipped by 6 bases and J by 4 bases, with 19 bases between them. The length of the CDR3 is 16 residues. The CDR3 region is CASRAVNAAGYNEQFF. In nucleotides, the CDR3 is TGTGCCAGTAGGGCCGTGAATGCGGCTGGGTACAATGAGCAGTTCTTC.

V and J are TRBV14 and TRBJ1-1, with D perhaps TRBD1 (6 bases). V shed 0 bases and J shed 9 bases, with 17 bases lying between them. Germline V gene lookup returns CDR1 SGHDN and CDR2 FVKESK. The length of the CDR3 is 15 residues. The CDR3 nucleotides are TGTGCCAGCAGCCAAGAAGGTGGGGGCGAAGAGAAAGCTTTCTTT. This translates into CASSQEGGGEEKAFF.